The 15 T cell receptor beta chains below all came from one sample that was sequenced in a study of Graves' ophthalmopathy and Graves' hyperthyroidism. Amplification targeted the TCR beta CDR3 regions, with RNA transcripts as the source material. Second-round multiplex PCR came after a first-round RT-PCR that employed HTBI primers. TCRdb processed the multiplex PCR reads anew with MiXCR; each CDR3 protein has one entry. The sample has about 660,000 distinct CDR3 sequences; more than 40% are singletons. What was sequenced was peripheral blood. All receptors derive from an adult man with Graves' ophthalmopathy.

The chain couples TRBV5-6 to TRBJ2-5, with D perhaps being TRBD1 or TRBD2 (7 bases each). Germline V gene data show CDR1 as SGHDT and CDR2 as YYEEEE. The CDR3 sequence is 14 residues long. Trimming shortened V by 5 bases and J by 1 base, and 12 bases separated the two germline ends. CDR3 in DNA: TGTGCCAGCAGGGGGAGGGGGCCCCAAGAGACCCAGTACTTC. Protein product: CASRGRGPQETQYF.

This clonotype was detected ten times or more. The gene calls are TRBV20-1 and TRBJ2-6; tentatively, D is TRBD1 or TRBD2 (5 bases each). The CDR3 covers 15 residues. Per germline, CDR1 DFQATT and CDR2 SNEGSKA (reference sequence). Trimming left V 1 base short and J 0 bases short, with 7 bases between. The CDR3 DNA reads TGCAGTGCTAGAGCCGGGGCCTCTGGGGCCAACGTCCTGACTTTC. Translation: CSARAGASGANVLTF.

In its sample, this clonotype was seen once. The V call is TRBV7-9, the J call TRBJ2-7; D is perhaps TRBD2 (7 bases). The CDR3 covers 13 residues. Germline V gene data show CDR1 as SEHNR and CDR2 as FQNEAQ (reference sequence). V was pared by 3 bases and J by 6 bases, with 12 bases between. Here the CDR3 reads CASSLGGGPEQYF. In DNA, the CDR3 is TGTGCCAGCAGCTTGGGGGGGGGGCCCGAGCAGTACTTC.

There are a few counts of this clonotype. The gene calls are TRBV10-3 and TRBJ1-5; D not resolved. Trimming pared 3 bases from V and 11 bases from J, leaving 14 bases between. Germline values: CDR1 ENHRY, CDR2 SYGVKD. CDR3 length: 13 amino acids. CDR3 bases: TGTGCCATCAGTGACAGCTACCAAGAGACCCAGCATTTT. It specifies CAISDSYQETQHF.

This clonotype was found many times. The chain links TRBV13 to TRBJ2-7, with a weak D call TRBD1 (6 bases). CDR3 size: 14 residues. V lost 3 bases and J lost 2, with 11 bases in between. Germline CDR1 PRHDT, CDR2 FYEKMQ (reference sequence). CDR3 DNA: TGTGCCAGCAGCTTTAGGACAGAGACCTACGAGCAGTACTTC. Its translation is CASSFRTETYEQYF.

This clonotype was detected many times. This rearrangement joins TRBV11-2 to TRBJ2-5; maybe TRBD1 (5 bases). Germline V CDR1 and CDR2: SGHAT, FQNNGV. The ends were cut back, 0 bases at V and 9 bases at J, with 14 bases in the middle. The CDR3 runs 14 residues. The chain's CDR3 is CASSLEPAGWAQYF. The DNA for the CDR3 is TGTGCCAGCAGCTTAGAACCGGCAGGGTGGGCCCAGTACTTC.

This clonotype occurred many times. The rearrangement joins TRBV5-8 to TRBJ1-6; tentatively, D is TRBD1 (5 bases). Trimming removed 2 bases at V and 7 bases at J, with 10 bases between. CDR1 and CDR2 from the germline V gene are SGHTS and YDEGEE. This CDR3 has 14 amino acids. The chain's CDR3 is CASSFGTGNSPLHF. For the CDR3, the DNA is TGTGCCAGCAGCTTTGGGACGGGGAATTCACCCCTCCACTTT.

This clonotype was counted many times. The V gene is TRBV2, the J gene TRBJ2-5; 8 positions agree with TRBD2. In germline, CDR1 is SNHLY, CDR2 FYNNEI. J was trimmed by 5 bases and V by 5 bases; bases with no gene match: 16. The CDR3 runs 17 residues. The CDR3 sequence is CASSQRTSSSVSETQYF. CDR3 sequence (DNA): TGTGCCAGCAGTCAGCGGACTAGCTCGTCAGTCTCGGAGACCCAGTACTTC.

Regarding this clonotype: A single base separates this from a much larger clone, so it may be a read error. J is TRBJ2-7 and V is TRBV10-3, with D uncertain. This CDR3 spans 11 amino acids. Trimming took 7 bases from V and 6 from J, leaving 10 bases between them. Germline-derived CDR1 and CDR2 are ENHRY and SYGVKD. The DNA for the CDR3 is TGTGCCATCAAGAGTCGGGCCGAGCAGTACTTC. Translation gives CAIKSRAEQYF.

This clonotype has a single count. The chain employs TRBV7-2 and TRBJ2-3, with TRBD2 matching over 8 bases. The CDR3 covers 17 residues. V trimming: 1 base; J trimming: 2 bases; junction bases outside the gene matches: 8. Germline V gene lookup returns CDR1 SGHTA and CDR2 FQGNSA. The CDR3 loop reads CASSLGGTSLSTDTQYF. The CDR3 DNA reads as TGTGCCAGCAGCTTAGGTGGGACTAGTCTATCCACAGATACGCAGTATTTT. Filled out from reference TRBV7-2 and TRBJ2-3, the complete variable domain reads GAGVSQSPSNKVTEKGKDVELRCDPISGHTALYWYRQSLGQGLEFLIYFQGNSAPDKSGLPSDRFSAERTGGSVSTLTIQRTQQEDSAVYLCASSLGGTSLSTDTQYFGPGTRLTVL.

This clonotype was detected once. The chain combines TRBV29-1 with TRBJ1-2; D unresolved. CDR3 length: 11 amino acids. V was pared by 8 bases and J by 8 bases, with 15 bases between. CDR1 and CDR2 (germline): SQVTM, ANQGSEA. The CDR3 sequence is CSSLAAYGYTF. The CDR3, as DNA: TGCAGCTCCCTCGCGGCATACGGCTACACCTTC.

This chain links TRBV6-6 with TRBJ2-7; 9 bases match TRBD1. CDR1 is MNHNY and CDR2 is SVGAGI in the germline V gene (reference sequence). This CDR3 contains 14 residues. Germline trimming cut 3 bases from V and 2 bases from J; bases unmatched to any gene: 2. CDR3 nucleotide sequence: TGTGCCAGCAGTTATGGACAGGGGACCTACGAGCAGTACTTC. It is translated as CASSYGQGTYEQYF.

This clonotype was recorded a few times. This chain joins TRBV27 and TRBJ1-1; 10 positions agree with TRBD1. J lost 10 bases, V lost 6 bases, and 11 bases had no gene match. The V gene's germline CDR1 is MNHEY and CDR2 SMNVEV (reference sequence). The CDR3 is made up of 14 amino acids. CDR3 loop: CASRSGQGVGVAFF. CDR3 sequence (DNA): TGTGCCAGCAGGTCCGGACAGGGGGTTGGAGTAGCTTTCTTT.

DNA of the CDR3: TGCAGTGCTAGTAGACAGGGCAGGGAGCCCCAGTACTTC. Translated, it gives CSASRQGREPQYF. The chain uses TRBV20-1 and TRBJ2-5; 7 bases are shared with TRBD1. Looked up from germline, CDR1 is DFQATT and CDR2 is SNEGSKA (reference sequence). The CDR3 consists of 13 residues. V shed 3 bases and J 9 bases; nucleotides not matched to a gene: 10.

The chain links TRBV15 to TRBJ2-5; a possible D gene is TRBD2 (6 bases). CDR3 length: 16 residues. Deletions cut 1 base from V and 5 bases from J, with 17 bases between. Germline CDR1 is LNHNV and CDR2 is YYDKDF (reference sequence). In DNA, the CDR3 is TGTGCCACCAGCAGAGGGACTAACAGCCAAGGGGAGACCCAGTACTTC. Translation gives CATSRGTNSQGETQYF.